This T cell receptor beta chain was sequenced during a study of cytomegalovirus exposure and HLA in healthy donors. Study-level points and caveats: Earlier results showed most TCR beta V segments being productive about 87% or about 30% of the time. Overall, approximately 150 TCR beta chains were annotated as cytomegalovirus-associated. Based on reports, TCR beta sequences accurately predicted HLA-A and HLA-B alleles for most subjects.

The CDR3 has 15 amino acids. In germline, CDR1 is MNHEY, CDR2 SVGAGI. With 0 bases clipped from V and 13 bases from J, the junction kept 11 bases outside the gene matches. There are a few counts of this clone. Its target is unknown. Primers: 60 Vbeta forward and 13 Jbeta reverse. Original processing methods: Among the unique TCR beta chains that a later analysis counted, some 73 million in all, 10 million to 11 million were shared. Sequencing was performed with immunoSEQ multiplex PCR; in TCRdb, only in-frame clones are kept and a portion is missing. The V and J calls and the clone size are those of that table, but D and trimming were determined from the DNA. Among roughly 60,000 clones listed, approximately 80% were seen once.

The specimen sequenced was PBMCs. V and J are TRBV6-5 and TRBJ2-1, with 8 bases that match TRBD1. The receptor's source is a woman in her thirties or forties in good health and CMV-seropositive. DNA for the CDR3: TGTGCCAGCAGTTACTCGAATTCAGGGGGCCTCCGTCAGTTCTTC. This sequence encodes CASSYSNSGGLRQFF.